This TCR beta chain was recovered during a study of blood T cells in healthy people across ages. The study, taken as a whole, reports: Significant beta diversity loss was already apparent by age approximately 42, declining roughly linearly.

Then a second PCR, running about 7 to 11 cycles, was carried out with a sample-barcoded 5' primer and a J-beta primer mix. Each TCR beta cDNA got a 12-nucleotide random molecular identifier. TCRdb reprocessed the 5' RACE reads via MiXCR and lists one record per CDR3 protein. This table has approximately 800,000 distinct CDR3 sequences, less than 60% appearing once. The V gene's germline CDR1 is SGHDT and CDR2 YYEEEE. V dropped 2 bases and J dropped 6; count of bases not matched to a gene: 0. The CDR3 spans 13 residues. In its sample, this clonotype was seen a few times. Its target is unknown. The chain recombines TRBV5-6 with TRBJ2-7, with 12 bases lining up with TRBD2. This receptor was taken from a man aged 80 or over in good health. The source material was blood. The CDR3: CASSLLAGGEQYF. The CDR3 region has the DNA TGTGCCAGCAGCTTACTAGCGGGAGGCGAGCAGTACTTC.